The 24 T cell receptor beta chains listed next were all sequenced from one sample in a study of identical twins. TCRdb processed the 5' RACE reads anew with MiXCR; each CDR3 protein has one entry. The data show some 300,000 distinct CDR3 sequences, roughly an eighth seen once. These data also featured in a second study, about yellow fever vaccine responses in identical twins.

Sequencing was done on a sample of CD8+ T cells sorted from blood. The receptors stem from a woman aged 18-35 years in good health.

In this sample, this clonotype turned up a few times. V gene TRBV4-1 combines with J gene TRBJ1-5; D not certain. Trimming took off 0 bases at V and 5 bases at J, with 14 bases between the two ends. The CDR3 runs 16 residues. Germline V gene sequence: CDR1 MGHRA, CDR2 YSYEKL. The CDR3 loop is CASSQDGGRKDQPQHF. In DNA form, the CDR3 reads TGCGCCAGCAGCCAAGATGGAGGAAGGAAAGATCAGCCCCAGCATTTT.

The CDR3 loop is CASSQGWTSGTDTQYF. The CDR3 nucleotides are TGCGCCAGCAGCCAAGGGTGGACTAGCGGGACAGATACGCAGTATTTT. The chain is built from TRBV4-1 and TRBJ2-3; 11 nucleotides match TRBD2. The germline gives CDR1 MGHRA, CDR2 YSYEKL. The trim removed 1 base at V and 3 bases at J, leaving 3 bases unmatched. There are 16 residues in the CDR3.

This clonotype was seen more than once but under ten times. This chain's CDR3 is CSANGDRNTGELFF. The CDR3 DNA reads TGCAGTGCTAACGGGGACAGGAACACCGGGGAGCTGTTTTTT. V and J are TRBV20-1 and TRBJ2-2; 7 bases match TRBD1. From germline, CDR1 is DFQATT and CDR2 SNEGSKA (reference sequence). J lost 1 base, V lost 4 bases, and 3 bases had no gene match. The CDR3 covers 14 residues.

The CDR3 bases are TGCGCCAGCAGCACAATGGGTACAGATACGCAGTATTTT. Translating it yields CASSTMGTDTQYF. This chain uses TRBV5-1 with TRBJ2-3; D ambiguous. V was pared by 4 bases and J by 3 bases, with 9 bases between. From germline, CDR1 is SGHRS and CDR2 YFSETQ. The CDR3 totals 13 residues.

There are a few counts of this clonotype. The chain has TRBV12-3 or TRBV12-4 and TRBJ2-3; D possibly matches TRBD1 or TRBD2 (5 bases each). Trimming took 1 base from V and 1 from J, leaving 12 bases between them. The CDR3 loop spans 16 amino acids. DNA of the CDR3: TGTGCCAGCAGTTTAGGGACGGGGCCCGGCACAGATACGCAGTATTTT. As protein: CASSLGTGPGTDTQYF.

This clonotype was observed a few times. This chain joins TRBV9 and TRBJ2-7, with 8 bases fitting TRBD1. V lost 3 bases to trimming and J lost 5 bases; unmatched junction nucleotides: 10. The germline V gene encodes CDR1 SGDLS and CDR2 YYNGEE. The length of the CDR3 is 15 residues. This chain's CDR3 is CASSEGASDRDEQYV. DNA of the CDR3: TGTGCCAGCAGCGAGGGGGCCTCGGACAGGGACGAGCAGTACGTC.

The CDR3 region is CSARDKREGLGNEQFF. The CDR3 region has the DNA TGCAGTGCTAGGGATAAGCGGGAGGGCCTCGGGAATGAGCAGTTCTTC. The V and J genes are TRBV20-1 and TRBJ2-1; 10 positions agree with TRBD2. With 3 bases clipped from V and 7 bases from J, the junction kept 12 bases outside the gene matches. The CDR3 length is 16 residues. CDR1 DFQATT and CDR2 SNEGSKA come from the germline V gene (reference sequence).

The chain links TRBV15 to TRBJ2-7, with TRBD2 matching over 7 bases. The V segment lost 1 base and the J segment 0 bases; nucleotides outside the gene matches: 6. The CDR3 length is 16 residues. Germline V lookup: CDR1 LNHNV, CDR2 YYDKDF (reference sequence). The CDR3 DNA reads as TGTGCCACCAGCAGAGGGGCTAGCGGACCCTCCTACGAGCAGTACTTC. Its translation: CATSRGASGPSYEQYF.

This clonotype was seen many times. This chain joins TRBV20-1 and TRBJ2-7, with D unclear. Looked up from germline, CDR1 is DFQATT and CDR2 is SNEGSKA (reference sequence). V lost 4 bases to trimming and J lost 3 bases, with 13 bases between them. The CDR3 runs to 13 residues. CDR3 DNA sequence: TGCAGTGCTAAACGGAGCCTATACTACGAGCAGTACTTC. This translates into CSAKRSLYYEQYF.

This clonotype was picked up many times. The V gene is TRBV5-1, the J gene TRBJ2-1; D is perhaps TRBD2 (6 bases). V was pared by 4 bases and J by 2 bases, with 16 bases between. From germline, CDR1 is SGHRS and CDR2 YFSETQ. The CDR3 consists of 16 residues. DNA of the CDR3: TGCGCCAGCAGCAGGCAGCCGGGAGAGCCCTACAATGAGCAGTTCTTC. It is translated as CASSRQPGEPYNEQFF. Looking up the rest from reference TRBV5-1 and TRBJ2-1 gives the full variable domain: KAGVTQTPRYLIKTRGQQVTLSCSPISGHRSVSWYQQTPGQGLQFLFEYFSETQRNKGNFPGRFSGRQFSNSRSEMNVSTLELGDSALYLCASSRQPGEPYNEQFFGPGTRLTVL.

This clonotype was counted only a few times. The rearrangement joins TRBV14 to TRBJ2-1; TRBD2 aligns across 13 bases. J was trimmed by 5 bases and V by 0 bases; bases with no gene match: 4. CDR1 and CDR2 from the germline V gene are SGHDN and FVKESK. This CDR3 contains 17 residues. CDR3 coding DNA: TGTGCCAGCAGCCAAGATACTAGCGGGAGGGTCCACAATGAGCAGTTCTTC. It is translated as CASSQDTSGRVHNEQFF.

V and J are TRBV29-1 and TRBJ2-7, with TRBD1 identical over 10 bases. Germline trimming cut 3 bases from V and 4 bases from J; bases unmatched to any gene: 3. The germline gives CDR1 SQVTM, CDR2 ANQGSEA. This CDR3 is 13 amino acids long. CDR3 nucleotides: TGCAGCGTTGAGGGACAGGGGTTGTACGAGCAGTACTTC. This gives the protein CSVEGQGLYEQYF.

There are a few counts of this clonotype. The chain links TRBV28 to TRBJ1-2; no firm D call. CDR1 is MDHEN and CDR2 is SYDVKM in the germline V gene. V dropped 1 base and J dropped 5 bases, with 11 bases sitting between them. The CDR3 covers 14 residues. DNA of the CDR3: TGTGCCAGCAGTTTATTGATCCGGGATTATGGCTACACCTTC. Translating gives CASSLLIRDYGYTF.

This clonotype showed up many times. This chain connects TRBV7-7 to TRBJ2-1, with D possibly matching TRBD1 (6 bases). Looked up from germline, CDR1 is SSHAT and CDR2 is FNYEAQ (reference sequence). The CDR3 sequence is 15 residues long. The germline V and J ends were trimmed by 4 bases and 7 bases, with 17 bases remaining between them. CDR3 nucleotide sequence: TGTGCCAGCAGCTCGTCGACAGGCTCTAAAAATGAGCAGTTCTTC. Protein sequence: CASSSSTGSKNEQFF.

The chain employs TRBV28 and TRBJ2-3, with 10 bases fitting TRBD2. The CDR3 runs to 16 residues. V shed 5 bases, J shed 2 bases, and the junction held 7 bases outside the gene matches. Germline assignment: CDR1 MDHEN and CDR2 SYDVKM. The DNA for the CDR3 is TGTGCCAGCAGTACCCGACTAGCGGGTCTCACAGATACGCAGTATTTT. Its protein product is CASSTRLAGLTDTQYF.

At least ten counts were recorded for this clonotype. V is TRBV6-5 and J is TRBJ2-3; unclear D gene. The CDR3 consists of 13 residues. Trimming removed 2 bases from V and 3 bases from J, with 6 bases in between. Germline values: CDR1 MNHEY, CDR2 SVGAGI. The CDR3 nucleotides read TGTGCCAGCAGTTACAAAATGACAGATACGCAGTATTTT. Protein product: CASSYKMTDTQYF.

This clonotype was detected ten times or more. The chain is built from TRBV20-1 and TRBJ2-7; possible D gene TRBD2, 6 bases. Trimming removed 6 bases from V and 2 bases from J, with 11 bases in between. This CDR3 comprises 12 residues. Per the germline V gene, CDR1 is DFQATT and CDR2 is SNEGSKA (reference sequence). The CDR3 sequence: CSATERAYEQYF. The CDR3 DNA reads TGCAGTGCGACCGAGCGGGCCTACGAGCAGTACTTC.

The genes are TRBV6-4 and TRBJ2-2; unclear D gene. V was trimmed by 2 bases and J by 7 bases, leaving 2 bases between them. Germline V gene lookup returns CDR1 MRHNA and CDR2 SNTAGT. CDR3 size: 11 residues. CDR3 in amino acids: CASSDGGELFF. The CDR3 DNA reads TGTGCCAGCAGTGACGGCGGGGAGCTGTTTTTT.

V gene TRBV2 combines with J gene TRBJ2-7, with 7 bases that match TRBD2. The CDR3 sequence is 12 residues long. Unmatched junction bases numbered 13, after V lost 7 bases and J lost 13 bases. Germline V lookup: CDR1 SNHLY, CDR2 FYNNEI. CDR3 nucleotides: TGTGCCAGCACTGGAGCGGGAACAGCTAGTTACTTC. It specifies CASTGAGTASYF.

Comments on this clonotype: A read error may explain this, as a much larger clone is one base away. The V and J genes are TRBV4-1 and TRBJ2-3; 7 bases map to TRBD1. The CDR3 sequence is 16 residues long. Trimming removed 0 bases from V and 1 base from J; junction bases left unmatched: 4. Germline CDR1 reads MGHRA; CDR2 reads YSYEKL. In DNA form, the CDR3 reads TGCGCCAGCAGCCAAGACAGGGGGACAGGCACAGATACGCAGTATTTT. It codes for CASSQDRGTGTDTQYF.

This clonotype was seen repeatedly, ten times or more. The CDR3: CSARDGIGASVYNEQFF. CDR3 DNA sequence: TGCAGTGCTAGAGATGGAATAGGGGCCAGCGTTTACAATGAGCAGTTCTTC. The chain employs TRBV20-1 and TRBJ2-1; maybe TRBD1 (5 bases). Germline V lookup: CDR1 DFQATT, CDR2 SNEGSKA (reference sequence). The CDR3 sequence is 17 residues long. Trimming removed 0 bases at V and 4 bases at J, with 19 bases between.

The chain recombines TRBV5-5 with TRBJ2-3, with 9 bases fitting TRBD2. Germline values: CDR1 SGHKS, CDR2 YYEKEE (reference sequence). There are 16 residues in the CDR3. The V gene end was trimmed by 4 bases and the J gene end by 0 bases; junction bases not matched to a gene: 6. The CDR3 reads CASSPRTSASTDTQYF. DNA of the CDR3: TGTGCCAGCAGCCCCCGGACTAGCGCTAGCACAGATACGCAGTATTTT.

Only a few counts were recorded for this clonotype. The chain has TRBV28 and TRBJ2-7, with 11 nucleotides matching TRBD2. Germline V CDR1 and CDR2: MDHEN, SYDVKM. This CDR3 contains 15 residues. J lost 4 bases, V lost 2 bases, and 4 bases had no gene match. The CDR3 is CASSLLGTSGYEQYF. In DNA form, the CDR3 reads TGTGCCAGCAGTTTACTAGGGACTAGCGGATACGAGCAGTACTTC. Full variable domain (missing parts from reference TRBV28 and TRBJ2-7): DVKVTQSSRYLVKRTGEKVFLECVQDMDHENMFWYRQDPGLGLRLIYFSYDVKMKEKGDIPEGYSVSREKKERFSLILESASTNQTSMYLCASSLLGTSGYEQYFGPGTRLTVT.

The chain couples TRBV24-1 to TRBJ1-5; 8 bases map to TRBD1. The CDR3 is 16 amino acids. Germline V gene data show CDR1 as KGHDR and CDR2 as SFDVKD. The V gene end was trimmed by 3 bases and the J gene end by 5 bases; junction bases not matched to a gene: 8. DNA of the CDR3: TGTGCCACCAGTGATCGGGGGACAGGCCCCTATCAGCCCCAGCATTTT. Translation gives CATSDRGTGPYQPQHF.